Listed below are T cell receptor beta chains from one sample, sequenced in a study of blood T cell repertoires in COVID-19. Repertoires were generated with immunoSEQ multiplex PCR, while TCRdb's copy carries only in-frame clones and drops some. In the table there are around 300,000 clones, 88% of which are singletons. The sequencing input was PBMCs or T cells enriched from blood (not recorded which). Every receptor here comes from a woman aged 50 to 65 who had recovered from COVID-19. The CDR3 runs from the conserved cysteine through the conserved F or W. The order of the fields is J gene, D gene, V gene, clone size, CDR3 DNA, CDR3 protein. The D gene is left open where the match is weak. A row's size may be missing; if present it is once, few, many or a size class.

j_call: TRBJ1-1
d_call: NA
v_call: TRBV11-2
clone_size: NA
cdr3_nt: TGTGCCAGCAGCTTAGGGCTTCGGGGGGCTGAAGCTTTCTTT
cdr3_aa: CASSLGLRGAEAFF

j_call: TRBJ1-5
d_call: NA
v_call: TRBV7-9
clone_size: once
cdr3_nt: TGTGCCAGCAGCTTGAACAGCTGGGGCAATCAGCCCCAGCATTTT
cdr3_aa: CASSLNSWGNQPQHF

j_call: TRBJ1-1
d_call: NA
v_call: TRBV19
clone_size: NA
cdr3_nt: TGTGCCAGTAGCCGCGATCCAGGGGTGACTGAAGCTTTCTTT
cdr3_aa: CASSRDPGVTEAFF

j_call: TRBJ1-4
d_call: TRBD1
v_call: TRBV7-9
clone_size: NA
cdr3_nt: TGTGCCAGCAGCGGAACAGGGGGCGCCCCGGCTAATGAAAAACTGTTTTTT
cdr3_aa: CASSGTGGAPANEKLFF

j_call: TRBJ2-2
d_call: NA
v_call: TRBV7-2
clone_size: NA
cdr3_nt: TGTGCCAGCAGCGCAGCCGGGGAGCTGTTTTTT
cdr3_aa: CASSAAGELFF

j_call: TRBJ2-2
d_call: NA
v_call: TRBV28
clone_size: NA
cdr3_nt: TGTGCCAGCAGTCATAACTACAGGGAACCGAACACCGGGGAGCTGTTTTTT
cdr3_aa: CASSHNYREPNTGELFF

j_call: TRBJ1-5
d_call: TRBD1
v_call: TRBV15
clone_size: few
cdr3_nt: TGTGCCACCAGCAGACGGAGGGACAGCTTGAGCCAGCCCCAGCATTTT
cdr3_aa: CATSRRRDSLSQPQHF

j_call: TRBJ2-1
d_call: TRBD2
v_call: TRBV24-1
clone_size: NA
cdr3_nt: TGTGCCACCAGCCCCCCCGGGACTAGCGGGAGGGCAACTGAGCAGTTCTTC
cdr3_aa: CATSPPGTSGRATEQFF

j_call: TRBJ1-5
d_call: NA
v_call: TRBV7-2
clone_size: NA
cdr3_nt: TGTGCCAGCAGCTTAGGCGGGTATAGGAACAGAAGGAGCCGGCAGCCCCAGCATTTT
cdr3_aa: CASSLGGYRNRRSRQPQHF

j_call: TRBJ2-1
d_call: NA
v_call: TRBV6-2/TRBV6-3
clone_size: once
cdr3_nt: TGTGCCAGCAGTTCCCGACAGGCTAGCTCCTACAATGAGCAGTTCTTC
cdr3_aa: CASSSRQASSYNEQFF

j_call: TRBJ2-7
d_call: NA
v_call: TRBV28
clone_size: NA
cdr3_nt: TGTGCCAGCAGTTTATATAGACAGGCGACCTACGAGCAGTACTTC
cdr3_aa: CASSLYRQATYEQYF